This TCR beta chain was captured by sequencing in a study of shared clonotypes between healthy human individuals. Study overall: Each donor had three CD4 naive, three CD4 memory, two CD8 naive and one CD8 memory plate.

Method: immunoSEQ multiplex PCR; TCRdb's copy keeps in-frame clones and lacks some. The sample includes about 2 million clones, 95% of them seen just once. Study-wide findings and caveats: Of the naive CD4 clonotypes, about 5% were shared across four donors. Non-shared clonotypes were found to have lower generation probabilities than the clonotypes that were shared by all four of the sorted-subset donors.

A word on this clone: Its specificity is unknown.

The V and J ends lost 6 bases and 0 bases respectively, with 8 bases between them. The CDR3 totals 13 residues. CDR1 and CDR2 (germline): KGHSH, LQKENI. This chain uses TRBV18 with TRBJ1-2, with a possible D match to TRBD1 (5 bases). The origin of this receptor is a man between 18 and 29 years old in good health. Sequences were obtained from naive CD4+ T cells sorted from blood. Subset: CD45RA+ positively selected. DNA for the CDR3: TGTGCCAGCTCCAGGGAGGCTAACTATGGCTACACCTTC. Encoded protein: CASSREANYGYTF.